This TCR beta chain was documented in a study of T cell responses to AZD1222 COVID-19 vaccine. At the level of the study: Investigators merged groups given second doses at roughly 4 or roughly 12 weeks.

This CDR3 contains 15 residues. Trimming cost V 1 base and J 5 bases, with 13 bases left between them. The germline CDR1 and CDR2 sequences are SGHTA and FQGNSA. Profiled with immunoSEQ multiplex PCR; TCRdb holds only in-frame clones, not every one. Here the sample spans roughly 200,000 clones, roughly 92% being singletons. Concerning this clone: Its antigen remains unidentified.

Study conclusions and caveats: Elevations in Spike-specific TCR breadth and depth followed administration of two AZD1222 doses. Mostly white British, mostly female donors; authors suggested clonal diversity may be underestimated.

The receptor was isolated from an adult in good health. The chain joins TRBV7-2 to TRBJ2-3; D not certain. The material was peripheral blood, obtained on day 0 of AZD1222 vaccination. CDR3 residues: CASSLVGLGKDTQYF. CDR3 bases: TGTGCCAGCAGCTTAGTGGGATTGGGAAAAGATACGCAGTATTTT.